What follows is one T cell receptor beta chain and its context. The antigen it recognizes is unknown. No base quality information exists; no much larger clone differs at one position. This specimen comes from a study of blood T cell repertoires in COVID-19 (TCRdb year 2020). In terms of the full investigation: Samples covering the acute and convalescent phases of COVID-19 were provided by collaborators in the United States, Italy and Spain. Where available, HLA class I and class II types were taken from metadata supplied by the sample provider and were not determined by assay-based typing. The dataset comprised deeply sampled blood TCRbeta repertoires from subjects exposed to, actively infected with, or recovered from COVID-19. The sample metadata nearly always contained a de-identified subject ID, COVID-19 status, age in years and sex. The repertoires were released in a freely available public database meant as a resource for research on the immune response to SARS-CoV-2. The prospective study material was composed of cDNA or gDNA derived from T cells, B-cell-depleted T cells, or PBMCs. The samples were drawn from two sources: the first 160 participants of the ongoing ImmuneRACE study, and 1,254 subjects contributed by 6 global collaborators. General findings and caveats noted by the study authors: The quantity of clinical and demographic metadata differed by source and by participant and was supplied without curation.

TCRbeta CDR3 regions were amplified from genomic DNA by means of the immunoSEQ Assay, a bias-controlled multiplex PCR. Under the source paper's analysis protocol: Within the assay, amplification of reference gene primers was used to estimate how many nucleated cells each sample contained. Sequence reads were collapsed and filtered to measure the absolute abundance of every unique TCRbeta CDR3 rearrangement. Productive Simpson clonality was computed per sample as the square root of Simpson's diversity index over productive rearrangements. The table comes from immuneACCESS by way of TCRdb, which keeps in-frame sequences with V and J called. Part of the clones is missing from these tables; in studies checked, under half for an unresolved V gene and the rest for unknown reasons. V and J calls and clone size are those listed in that table; D and trimming were worked out from the DNA. Across this sample there are about 240,000 clones, with about 84% seen only once. The ten largest account for over 9% of the sample.

Collaborating institutions collected whole blood in K2EDTA tubes following their own protocols. For TCRbeta analysis, collaborators shipped samples in one of three forms: frozen whole blood, isolated PBMCs, or DNA extracted from either of those sample types. The CDR3 has 13 amino acids, counting the end cysteine and phenylalanine. The entry retains the CDR3 DNA only, 39 bases that are in frame from base 1. The germline V gene sets CDR1 to KGHSH and CDR2 to LQKENI. V ends up 6 bases short and J 2 bases short, with an unmatched junction base count of 3. Sequencing was performed on peripheral blood. This chain joins TRBV18 to TRBJ1-2, and 7 junctional nucleotides match TRBD1. This receptor was identified in a man of 80 years or more with acute or convalescent COVID-19. The DNA is as follows: TGTGCCAGCTCCCGGGACAGAAACTATGGCTACACCTTC. It encodes CASSRDRNYGYTF.